This section outlines one T cell receptor beta chain sequence together with its context. The antigen is unknown. It was considered stable Graves' hyperthyroidism when ophthalmopathy did not progress within 18 months. This CDR3 has 16 residues. The V segment lost 6 bases and the J segment 1 base; nucleotides outside the gene matches: 10. Germline-derived CDR1 and CDR2 are DFQATT and SNEGSKA (reference sequence). The data were taken from a study of T cells in Graves' hyperthyroidism and ophthalmopathy. Turning to the study itself: Peripheral blood draws took place at initial diagnosis, ahead of any treatment.

Amplification yielded TCR beta CDR3 regions, with RNA transcripts as the source. A first-round RT-PCR of the TCR CDR3 used the HTBI primer set. From the multiplex PCR reads, TCRdb called clonotypes with MiXCR, one entry per CDR3 protein. The sample lists nearly 750,000 distinct CDR3 sequences, 35% seen once, with around 30% in the top ten. Points from the study as a whole: In the analysis, a 13 V-J model separated ophthalmopathy from stable hyperthyroidism.

The V gene is TRBV20-1, the J gene TRBJ1-5; 9 bases align to TRBD1. The clonotype comes from a woman between 40 and 55 years old with Graves' hyperthyroidism. The specimen sequenced was blood. The CDR3 DNA reads TGCAGTGCCGCGGACAGGGGAGGGTGGAGCAATCAGCCCCAGCATTTT. This translates into CSAADRGGWSNQPQHF.